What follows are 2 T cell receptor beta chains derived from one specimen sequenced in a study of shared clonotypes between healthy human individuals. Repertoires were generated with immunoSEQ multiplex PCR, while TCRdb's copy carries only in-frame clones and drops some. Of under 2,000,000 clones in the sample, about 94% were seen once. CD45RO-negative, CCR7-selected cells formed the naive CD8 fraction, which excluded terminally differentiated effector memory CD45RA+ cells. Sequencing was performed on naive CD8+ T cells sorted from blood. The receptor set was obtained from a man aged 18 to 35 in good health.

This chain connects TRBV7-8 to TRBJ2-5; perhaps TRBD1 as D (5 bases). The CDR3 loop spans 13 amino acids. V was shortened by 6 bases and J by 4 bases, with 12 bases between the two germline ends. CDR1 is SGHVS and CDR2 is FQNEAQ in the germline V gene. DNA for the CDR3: TGTGCCAGCAGGGATCAGGGTCCAGAGACCCAGTACTTC. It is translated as CASRDQGPETQYF.

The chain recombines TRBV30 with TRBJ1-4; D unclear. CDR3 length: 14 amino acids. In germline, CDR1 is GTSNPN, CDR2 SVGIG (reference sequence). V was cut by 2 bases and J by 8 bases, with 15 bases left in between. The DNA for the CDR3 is TGTGCCTGGAGTCCCGTCGACCAGAAGGAAAAACTGTTTTTT. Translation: CAWSPVDQKEKLFF.